This T cell receptor beta chain was sequenced in a study of PD-1 blockade in classical Hodgkin lymphoma. Study conclusions and caveats: Newly diagnosed patients had baseline TCR diversity that was reportedly lower than that of healthy donors.

Generated by immunoSEQ multiplex PCR, the TCRdb table keeps only in-frame clones and is missing some. There are roughly 3,200 clones in the sample; roughly 71% occur only once, and about a fifth lies in the top ten. Regarding time point: newly diagnosed, previously untreated cHL patient sample. Investigators obtained CD8+ T cells from thawed PBMCs by magnetic negative selection. Trimming removed 2 bases from V and 0 bases from J, with 3 bases in between. Per the germline V gene, CDR1 is MRHNA and CDR2 is SNTAGT. CDR3 length: 13 amino acids. This clone was seen a few times. Its matching antigen is unknown. Other DNA sequences of this sample code for an identical CDR3.

The TCR was taken from a human donor with classical Hodgkin lymphoma. Sequencing was performed on CD8+ T cells from blood. The chain carries TRBV6-4 and TRBJ2-3; D not resolved. In nucleotides, the CDR3 is TGTGCCAGCAGTGACGGGAGCACAGATACGCAGTATTTT. It codes for CASSDGSTDTQYF.